This T cell receptor (beta chain) was documented in a study of T cell responses to AZD1222 COVID-19 vaccine. Study-level results: Reportedly, nearly half of unique spike TCRs recognized epitopes outside B.1.351/B.1.1.7 mutations.

TCRdb's table, derived via immunoSEQ multiplex PCR, lists solely in-frame clones and lacks some. The table shows fewer than 110,000 clones, with 87% occurring only once. This CDR3 is built from 13 residues. V dropped 6 bases and J dropped 3 bases, with 14 bases sitting between them. Germline CDR1 SQVTM, CDR2 ANQGSEA. Remarks on this clone: Its target is not known.

The sequence was obtained from an adult in good health. The chain uses TRBV29-1 and TRBJ1-2, with D possibly TRBD1 on 5 matching bases. Sequenced here: peripheral blood, sampled on day 0 of AZD1222 vaccination. The CDR3 nucleotides are TGCAGCGTAGTCCCCAGGGAATACTATGGCTACACCTTC. It is translated as CSVVPREYYGYTF.